These T cell receptor beta chains were read from a single sample in a study of cytomegalovirus exposure and HLA in healthy donors. Measured with immunoSEQ multiplex PCR; TCRdb has only the in-frame clones, and not every one. The table shows 100,000 to 120,000 clones, with approximately 72% occurring only once. Sequencing was carried out using PBMCs. These receptors were collected from a young man in good health and CMV-seronegative. The CDR3 runs from the conserved cysteine through the conserved F or W. A D gene is named only where the DNA matches it firmly. Size tells how often a clone was seen (once, few, many) or the class of an expanded clone, and some rows leave it out.

j_call	clone_size	v_call	d_call	cdr3_length	cdr3_aa	cdr3_nt
TRBJ2-7	.	TRBV4-1	TRBD2	15	CASSQSPGLASEQYF	TGCGCCAGCAGCCAGTCTCCGGGACTAGCAAGCGAGCAGTACTTC
TRBJ2-6	.	TRBV2	TRBD1	15	CASRKTGTGANVLTF	TGTGCCAGCAGGAAGACAGGGACTGGGGCCAACGTCCTGACTTTC
TRBJ1-5	few	TRBV19	.	14	CASSMGLNNQPQHF	TGTGCCAGTAGTATGGGACTCAACAATCAGCCCCAGCATTTT
TRBJ2-7	.	TRBV7-9	TRBD1	15	CASSLARQGSYEQYF	TGTGCCAGCAGCTTAGCGCGACAGGGGTCCTACGAGCAGTACTTC
TRBJ2-7	.	TRBV7-2	.	15	CASSLVSGENYEQYF	TGTGCCAGCAGCTTAGTGTCCGGGGAGAATTACGAGCAGTACTTC
TRBJ2-1	.	TRBV4-3	.	13	CASSRQDYNEQFF	TGCGCCAGCAGCCGACAGGACTACAATGAGCAGTTCTTC
TRBJ1-5	.	TRBV9	TRBD1	16	CASSPGTGASNQPQHF	TGTGCCAGCAGCCCCGGGACAGGGGCGAGCAATCAGCCCCAGCATTTT
TRBJ1-2	.	TRBV7-2	TRBD1	12	CASSMTGEGYTF	TGTGCCAGCAGCATGACAGGGGAAGGCTACACCTTC
TRBJ1-5	.	TRBV28	.	14	CASSLSPGFQPQHF	TGTGCCAGCAGTTTATCTCCAGGGTTTCAGCCCCAGCATTTT
TRBJ2-2	.	TRBV5-6	TRBD1	17	CASSPGGTGLTTGELFF	TGTGCCAGCAGCCCTGGCGGGACAGGGCTTACCACCGGGGAGCTGTTTTTT
TRBJ2-2	once	TRBV29-1	TRBD1	12	CSVPGGTGELFF	TGCAGCGTTCCAGGGGGCACCGGGGAGCTGTTTTTT
TRBJ1-5	.	TRBV23-1	.	15	CARTCTDRSNQPQHF	TGCGCAAGAACCTGTACGGACAGAAGCAATCAGCCCCAGCATTTT
TRBJ1-6	.	TRBV7-2	TRBD1	15	CASSKHLGGRSPLHF	TGTGCCAGCAGCAAACACCTAGGGGGCCGGTCACCCCTCCACTTT
TRBJ2-7	few	TRBV18	TRBD1	15	CASSEGTAKNYEQYF	TGTGCCAGCTCAGAAGGGACAGCCAAGAACTACGAGCAGTACTTC
TRBJ1-1	.	TRBV30	TRBD1	16	CAWILIGGTGLTEAFF	TGTGCCTGGATCCTAATAGGCGGGACAGGTTTGACTGAAGCTTTCTTT
TRBJ1-1	.	TRBV7-9	.	14	CASSPPGGVTEAFF	TGTGCCAGCAGCCCCCCCGGAGGGGTCACTGAAGCTTTCTTT
TRBJ1-1	.	TRBV5-6	.	13	CASSFYRDTEAFF	TGTGCCAGCAGCTTTTACCGAGACACTGAAGCTTTCTTT
TRBJ2-7	.	TRBV7-9	.	12	CASSPSSSEQYF	TGTGCCAGCAGCCCAAGCTCTTCCGAGCAGTACTTC
TRBJ1-3	.	TRBV5-4	TRBD1	17	CASSPVRGPSSGNTIYF	TGTGCCAGCAGCCCAGTGAGGGGGCCTTCCTCTGGAAACACCATATATTTT
TRBJ1-6	.	TRBV7-8	TRBD1	15	CASSVDRGSNSPLHF	TGTGCCAGCAGCGTCGACAGGGGGAGTAATTCACCCCTCCACTTT
TRBJ1-1	few	TRBV7-6	.	15	CASSLASAGNTEAFF	TGTGCCAGCAGCTTAGCGTCGGCAGGGAACACTGAAGCTTTCTTT
TRBJ1-4	.	TRBV6-6	TRBD1	13	CASRGTGIEKLFF	TGTGCCAGCAGAGGGACAGGGATTGAAAAACTGTTTTTT
TRBJ2-1	.	TRBV6-5	.	14	CASSYSRTYDEQFF	TGTGCCAGCAGTTACTCTCGGACATACGATGAGCAGTTCTTC
TRBJ2-5	few	TRBV5-1	.	13	CASSLAGKETQYF	TGCGCCAGCAGCTTGGCGGGGAAAGAGACCCAGTACTTC
TRBJ1-5	few	TRBV4-1	.	13	CASSRGDYQPQHF	TGCGCCAGCAGCCGAGGGGACTACCAGCCCCAGCATTTT
TRBJ1-6	.	TRBV6-5	.	13	CASNREPNSPLHF	TGTGCCAGCAACCGGGAACCAAATTCACCCCTCCACTTT
TRBJ1-2	.	TRBV29-1	.	11	CSVEQNYGYTF	TGCAGCGTTGAACAAAACTATGGCTACACCTTC
TRBJ2-1	.	TRBV29-1	TRBD2	15	CSAALAGDSYNEQFF	TGCAGCGCTGCGCTAGCGGGAGACTCCTACAATGAGCAGTTCTTC
TRBJ1-2	.	TRBV5-6	.	15	CASSWGRVGASGYTF	TGTGCCAGCAGCTGGGGGAGGGTGGGGGCCTCTGGCTACACCTTC
TRBJ1-3	.	TRBV2	.	16	CASIQGTVISGNTIYF	TGTGCCAGCATCCAGGGAACAGTGATCTCTGGAAACACCATATATTTT
TRBJ2-2	once	TRBV19	TRBD1	17	CASSTTGAERITGELFF	TGTGCCAGTAGTACGACAGGGGCCGAAAGAATAACCGGGGAGCTGTTTTTT
TRBJ2-3	.	TRBV6-5	TRBD2	13	CASRLAGYNTQYF	TGTGCCAGCAGACTAGCGGGATATAATACGCAGTATTTT
TRBJ2-3	.	TRBV9	TRBD2	18	CASSVEVGTSVVTDTQYF	TGTGCCAGCAGCGTAGAGGTCGGGACTAGCGTCGTCACAGATACGCAGTATTTT
TRBJ2-7	once	TRBV18	TRBD1	17	CASSDYDRGRYPYEQYF	TGTGCCAGCTCAGACTACGACAGGGGAAGATACCCCTACGAGCAGTACTTC
TRBJ1-1	.	TRBV11-3	TRBD1	13	CASSSGQGGSAFF	TGTGCCAGCAGCTCCGGACAGGGGGGTTCGGCTTTCTTT
TRBJ1-1	.	TRBV5-1	.	14	CASSLSTTSTEAFF	TGCGCCAGCAGCCTCAGTACCACCAGCACTGAAGCTTTCTTT
TRBJ2-7	.	TRBV7-9	.	14	CASTRTEPSYEQYF	TGTGCCAGCACCCGGACAGAACCATCCTACGAGCAGTACTTC
TRBJ2-1	.	TRBV9	.	15	CASSVARQSYNEQFF	TGTGCCAGCAGCGTAGCGAGACAGTCTTACAATGAGCAGTTCTTC
TRBJ2-2	.	TRBV12-5	TRBD1	15	CASGRQGRGTGELFF	TGTGCTAGTGGTCGACAGGGCCGAGGCACCGGGGAGCTGTTTTTT
TRBJ1-4	.	TRBV28	TRBD1	15	CASSATGKVLVKLFF	TGTGCCAGCAGTGCGACAGGGAAGGTCTTAGTAAAACTGTTTTTT
TRBJ2-1	few	TRBV1	.	17	CTSSGLAGGSPGHEQFF	TGCACCAGCAGCGGACTAGCGGGGGGGTCCCCAGGGCATGAGCAGTTCTTC
TRBJ1-1	.	TRBV30	TRBD1	13	CAWGQGVNTEAFF	TGTGCCTGGGGACAGGGGGTGAACACTGAAGCTTTCTTT
TRBJ2-2	.	TRBV7-9	.	15	CASFRGGGTAGELFF	TGTGCCAGCTTTCGAGGGGGGGGAACGGCCGGGGAGCTGTTTTTT
TRBJ2-3	.	TRBV9	TRBD2	17	CASSSSGGSSSTDTQYF	TGTGCCAGCAGCTCTAGCGGGGGGTCCTCTAGCACAGATACGCAGTATTTT
TRBJ1-5	.	TRBV18	TRBD1	15	CASSPTGNSNQPQHF	TGTGCCAGCTCACCGACAGGGAATAGCAATCAGCCCCAGCATTTT